This TCR beta chain was observed in a study of T cells in Graves' hyperthyroidism and ophthalmopathy. Study information: Peripheral blood was obtained at initial diagnosis, preceding any treatment.

Researchers took RNA transcripts and amplified the TCR beta CDR3 regions from them. Initially, a first-round RT-PCR of the TCR CDR3 employed the HTBI primer set. TCRdb called the multiplex PCR reads again in MiXCR, with one record for every CDR3 protein. The sample records a few hundred thousand distinct CDR3 sequences, around 15% being singletons. This receptor was identified in a woman aged 60-75 years with Graves' ophthalmopathy. The sequenced sample consisted of blood.

CDR3 amino acids: CASSVDVGVEPQHF. In nucleotides, the CDR3 is TGTGCCAGCAGCGTAGACGTGGGCGTGGAGCCCCAGCATTTT. V usage is TRBV9 and J usage is TRBJ1-5; the D is unclear. Trimming removed 0 bases at V and 8 bases at J, with 12 bases between. CDR3 length equals 14 residues. From germline, CDR1 is SGDLS and CDR2 YYNGEE.